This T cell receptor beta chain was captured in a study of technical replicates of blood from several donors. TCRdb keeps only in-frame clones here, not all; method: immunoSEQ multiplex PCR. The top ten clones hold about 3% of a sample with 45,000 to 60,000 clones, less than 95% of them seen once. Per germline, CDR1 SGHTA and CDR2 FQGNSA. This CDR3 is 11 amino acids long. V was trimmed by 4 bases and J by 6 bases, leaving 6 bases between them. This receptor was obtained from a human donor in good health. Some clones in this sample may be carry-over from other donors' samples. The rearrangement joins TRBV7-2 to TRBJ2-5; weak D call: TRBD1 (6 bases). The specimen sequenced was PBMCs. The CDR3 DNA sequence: TGTGCCAGCAGCTGGGGGCAGACCCAGTACTTC. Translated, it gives CASSWGQTQYF.